What follows is one T cell receptor (beta chain) and its context. Antigen: not known. Unique molecular identifiers featured in how the TCRbeta library was prepared. TCRdb re-derived calls from the PCR reads in MiXCR, one entry per CDR3 protein. The repertoire has about 510,000 distinct CDR3 sequences, 9.5% to 12% of them found once; the top ten carry about 14%. Trimming left V 5 bases short and J 8 bases short, with 31 bases between. This CDR3 is 19 amino acids long. The germline gives CDR1 KGHSH, CDR2 LQKENI. The data were taken from a study of T-cell reconstitution after alpha-beta-depleted transplantation in children. General observations from the study: The origin of alpha-beta T cells about two months after transplant was reportedly several hundred expanded graft clones. The authors attributed T-cell counts and diversity one year after transplant mostly to newly produced T cells. Where some patients showed high TCRbeta diversity at day 60, it came from recipient T cells and thymic progenitors that had survived.

Sample: PBMCs, mostly from graft donor cells, taken 180 days after TCRalphabeta/CD19-depleted stem cell transplant. This TCR derives from a female patient aged 2-10 years who had a stem cell transplant for aplastic anemia, so the T cells may come from the graft donor. The chain combines TRBV18 with TRBJ2-1, with D tentatively TRBD1 (5 bases). CDR3 sequence: CASSGDIMGPNFLPDEQFF. The CDR3, as DNA: TGTGCCAGCTCAGGTGATATCATGGGGCCAAATTTCCTTCCCGATGAGCAGTTCTTC.